One and the same sample provided the 14 T cell receptor beta chains below, sequenced in a study of Ad26.COV2.S vaccination and SARS-CoV-2 variants. Measured with immunoSEQ multiplex PCR; TCRdb has only the in-frame clones, and not every one. The sample has more than 300,000 clones, just under 85% seen once; the top ten hold approximately 2.2%. The treatment is: roughly 19 received Ad26.COV2.S at low or high dose, single or two shots; 5 received placebo; per-sample allocation not given. Sampling happened 63 days after the first vaccine or placebo injection. Source: peripheral blood, taken in a trial of Ad26.COV2.S vaccine versus placebo. These receptors were taken from a person between 18 and 65 years old who received the Ad26.COV2.S COVID-19 vaccine or a placebo.

The chain recombines TRBV4-1 with TRBJ1-3; 8 bases align to TRBD1. With V trimmed by 3 bases and J by 1 base, 5 bases remained unmatched. From germline, CDR1 is MGHRA and CDR2 YSYEKL. The CDR3 is made up of 16 amino acids. This CDR3 is CASSQTGAQSGNTIYF. As DNA, the CDR3 is TGCGCCAGCAGCCAGACAGGGGCGCAGTCTGGAAACACCATATATTTT.

The rearrangement joins TRBV5-1 to TRBJ1-3, with D uncertain. Germline V gene lookup returns CDR1 SGHRS and CDR2 YFSETQ. This CDR3 contains 13 residues. V lost 5 bases and J 0 bases, leaving 6 bases between the germline ends. The CDR3 bases are TGCGCCAGCAGAACCAACTCTGGAAACACCATATATTTT. It encodes CASRTNSGNTIYF. The full variable domain, rest sourced from reference TRBV5-1 and TRBJ1-3, is KAGVTQTPRYLIKTRGQQVTLSCSPISGHRSVSWYQQTPGQGLQFLFEYFSETQRNKGNFPGRFSGRQFSNSRSEMNVSTLELGDSALYLCASRTNSGNTIYFGEGSWLTVV.

V usage is TRBV11-3 and J usage is TRBJ2-1, with a weak D call TRBD1 (6 bases). Trimming took 4 bases from V and 2 from J, leaving 9 bases between them. The germline gives CDR1 SGHNT, CDR2 YENEEA. This CDR3 spans 14 amino acids. CDR3 loop: CASSSRGAYNEQFF. CDR3 DNA: TGTGCCAGCAGCTCCAGGGGAGCCTACAATGAGCAGTTCTTC.

V and J are TRBV5-5 and TRBJ1-6; D is unclear. Looked up from germline, CDR1 is SGHKS and CDR2 is YYEKEE (reference sequence). Trimming pared 1 base from V and 6 bases from J, leaving 20 bases between. The CDR3 is 18 residues long. CDR3 in amino acids: CASSLRRVQQPRNSPLHF. The DNA of the CDR3 is TGTGCCAGCAGCTTGAGAAGGGTGCAGCAGCCTCGTAATTCACCCCTCCACTTT.

The J gene is TRBJ2-1, the V gene TRBV10-2, with TRBD1 matching 9 bases. The ends lost 8 bases at V and 5 bases at J; junction bases unmatched: 4. The germline gives CDR1 WSHSY, CDR2 SAAADI. CDR3 size: 13 residues. The CDR3 protein is CASAGQGDNEQFF. In nucleotides, the CDR3 is TGCGCCAGCGCGGGACAGGGTGACAATGAGCAGTTCTTC.

This clone has just a few counts. The V call is TRBV6-1, the J call TRBJ1-2; 7 nucleotides align to TRBD1. Germline trimming cut 0 bases from V and 5 bases from J; bases unmatched to any gene: 6. CDR3 length: 15 residues. The germline V gene has CDR1 MNHNS and CDR2 SASEGT. CDR3 in amino acids: CASSEAGQRAYGYTF. CDR3 nucleotide sequence: TGTGCCAGCAGTGAAGCGGGACAGAGAGCATATGGCTACACCTTC.

This chain joins TRBV2 and TRBJ1-5; perhaps TRBD1 as D (5 bases). The CDR3 is 15 residues long. Germline CDR1 is SNHLY and CDR2 is FYNNEI. V gave up 5 bases and J gave up 0 bases, with 11 bases separating them. The CDR3 coding sequence is TGTGCCAGCAGTATACTGGGGGATAGCAATCAGCCCCAGCATTTT. This sequence encodes CASSILGDSNQPQHF. The full variable domain, rest sourced from reference TRBV2 and TRBJ1-5, is EPEVTQTPSHQVTQMGQEVILRCVPISNHLYFYWYRQILGQKVEFLVSFYNNEISEKSEIFDDQFSVERPDGSNFTLKIRSTKLEDSAMYFCASSILGDSNQPQHFGDGTRLSIL.

The chain uses TRBV20-1 and TRBJ1-1; maybe TRBD1 (6 bases). CDR1 and CDR2 (germline): DFQATT, SNEGSKA (reference sequence). The CDR3 extends over 14 amino acids. Trimming cost V 3 bases and J 0 bases, with 11 bases left between them. This CDR3 reads CSASRGAVNTEAFF. The CDR3 DNA follows: TGCAGTGCTAGTAGGGGGGCTGTGAACACTGAAGCTTTCTTT.

The J gene is TRBJ2-3, the V gene TRBV20-1; TRBD1 is a possible D gene (6 bases). This CDR3 is built from 14 residues. The germline V gene encodes CDR1 DFQATT and CDR2 SNEGSKA (reference sequence). Trimming took 3 bases from V and 4 from J, leaving 14 bases between them. CDR3 DNA: TGCAGTGCTAGTCCGGGACAAGGGGCAGATACGCAGTATTTT. Translated, it gives CSASPGQGADTQYF.

The V gene is TRBV14, the J gene TRBJ1-2; D gene ambiguous. This CDR3 is built from 14 residues. Trimming took off 5 bases at V and 8 bases at J, with 18 bases between the two ends. Germline V gene lookup returns CDR1 SGHDN and CDR2 FVKESK. The CDR3 protein is CASSVNYNSVGYTF. CDR3 coding DNA: TGTGCCAGCAGCGTAAATTATAACAGCGTAGGCTACACCTTC.

The chain combines TRBV4-1 with TRBJ2-3, with TRBD2 matching 11 bases. CDR1 and CDR2 from the germline V gene are MGHRA and YSYEKL. After removal of 0 bases from V and 11 bases from J, the junction contained 4 bases not matched to a gene. This CDR3 is built from 14 residues. The CDR3, as DNA: TGCGCCAGCAGCCAAGATCGGGGACTAGCGGTGCAGTATTTT. Protein product: CASSQDRGLAVQYF.

The V call is TRBV27, the J call TRBJ2-7; TRBD2 might be the D (5 bases). The V end lost 6 bases, the J end lost 1 base, and 10 bases lay between the germline ends. The V gene's germline CDR1 is MNHEY and CDR2 SMNVEV (reference sequence). This CDR3 is 13 amino acids long. CDR3 amino acids: CASRRGSSYEQYF. CDR3 coding DNA: TGTGCCAGCAGGCGAGGGTCGTCCTACGAGCAGTACTTC.

V is TRBV3-1 (or the pseudogene TRBV3-2) and J is TRBJ1-2, with D possibly matching TRBD1 (5 bases). The CDR3 loop spans 14 amino acids. V was pared by 1 base and J by 1 base, with 7 bases between. Germline lookup yields CDR1 LGHDT and CDR2 YNNKEL (reference sequence). CDR3 in amino acids: CASSQGDRNYGYTF. The CDR3 DNA reads as TGTGCCAGCAGCCAAGGGGACCGTAACTATGGCTACACCTTC.

There are a few counts of this clone. The chain couples TRBV9 to TRBJ2-7; TRBD1 agrees at 10 bases. J lost 0 bases, V lost 3 bases, and 6 bases had no gene match. Germline V gene data show CDR1 as SGDLS and CDR2 as YYNGEE. This CDR3 comprises 16 residues. The CDR3 DNA reads TGTGCCAGCAGCGCCGGGACAGGGGCCCACTCCTACGAGCAGTACTTC. Residues: CASSAGTGAHSYEQYF.